This is a list of T cell receptor beta chains from one sample in a study of T-cell reconstitution after alpha-beta-depleted transplantation in children. TCRdb called the PCR reads again in MiXCR, with one record for every CDR3 protein. The table lists fewer than 700,000 distinct CDR3 sequences, approximately 13% of them singletons. The material sequenced was PBMCs, mostly from graft donor cells, taken 360 days after TCRalphabeta/CD19-depleted stem cell transplant. These receptors were taken from a male patient under 18 who had a stem cell transplant for acute myeloid leukemia, so the T cells may come from the graft donor. CDR3s include the opening cysteine and the closing phenylalanine or tryptophan. The order of the fields is CDR3 DNA, CDR3 protein, J gene, V gene, D gene, clone size. D genes are given only for firm matches. Clone size appears in some rows only: once, few, many, or a class for an expanded clone.

cdr3_nt: TGTGCCAGCAGCTTCCCGCGGGGAGCGGAGACCCAGTACTTC; cdr3_aa: CASSFPRGAETQYF; j_call: TRBJ2-5; v_call: TRBV5-4; d_call: NA; clone_size: many
cdr3_nt: TGTGCCACTCGGACAGGGGGCATCGAAGCTGGGGCCAACGTCCTGACTTTC; cdr3_aa: CATRTGGIEAGANVLTF; j_call: TRBJ2-6; v_call: TRBV6-5; d_call: TRBD1; clone_size: many
cdr3_nt: TGTGCCACGAGGGAAACCGGGGAGCTGTTTTTT; cdr3_aa: CATRETGELFF; j_call: TRBJ2-2; v_call: TRBV6-5; d_call: NA; clone_size: NA
cdr3_nt: TGTGCCAGCAGGCCCAAAGGACTAGCGGGAGAGTTTCGGAACACCGGGGAGCTGTTTTTT; cdr3_aa: CASRPKGLAGEFRNTGELFF; j_call: TRBJ2-2; v_call: TRBV12-3/TRBV12-4; d_call: TRBD2; clone_size: NA
cdr3_nt: TGCGCCAGCAGCCAAGGGCCCTCCTTAATGCGGGAGCCGGGTGAGACCCAGTACTTC; cdr3_aa: CASSQGPSLMREPGETQYF; j_call: TRBJ2-5; v_call: TRBV4-3; d_call: TRBD2; clone_size: few
cdr3_nt: TGTGCCAGCAGCCAAGATATGGGGGCGGAAGATACGCAGTATTTT; cdr3_aa: CASSQDMGAEDTQYF; j_call: TRBJ2-3; v_call: TRBV4-2; d_call: NA; clone_size: many
cdr3_nt: TGTGCCAGCAGTTTATTTATAGTTCGGGGCTTAGCCTACAATGAGCAGTTCTTC; cdr3_aa: CASSLFIVRGLAYNEQFF; j_call: TRBJ2-1; v_call: TRBV28; d_call: NA; clone_size: NA
cdr3_nt: TGCGCCAGCAGCCATGTTGGACAAAACTATGGCTACACCTTC; cdr3_aa: CASSHVGQNYGYTF; j_call: TRBJ1-2; v_call: TRBV4-1; d_call: NA; clone_size: NA
cdr3_nt: TGTGCCAGCAGTTACCCGCGGGCCTTCCCAGGGGAGGGCTACGAGCAGTACTTC; cdr3_aa: CASSYPRAFPGEGYEQYF; j_call: TRBJ2-7; v_call: TRBV6-5; d_call: NA; clone_size: few
cdr3_nt: TGCAGCGTACTAACAGGGATCTCCTACGAGCAGTACTTC; cdr3_aa: CSVLTGISYEQYF; j_call: TRBJ2-7; v_call: TRBV29-1; d_call: NA; clone_size: NA
cdr3_nt: TGCAGTGCTAACCAACTAGCGGGAGGGCCGGGTGAGCAGTTCTTC; cdr3_aa: CSANQLAGGPGEQFF; j_call: TRBJ2-1; v_call: TRBV20-1; d_call: TRBD2; clone_size: few
cdr3_nt: TGTGCCAGCAGTTGGGTTAGCGGGAGGGCCCGCGATACGCAGTATTTT; cdr3_aa: CASSWVSGRARDTQYF; j_call: TRBJ2-3; v_call: TRBV5-4; d_call: TRBD2; clone_size: NA
cdr3_nt: TGTGCCAGCAGTTTCGGGAGAGGGGACCTCTTCCAAGAGACCCAGTACTTC; cdr3_aa: CASSFGRGDLFQETQYF; j_call: TRBJ2-5; v_call: TRBV28; d_call: NA; clone_size: NA
cdr3_nt: TGTGCCACCAGGGCCCGGGCCCAAATGAACACTGAAGCTTTCTTT; cdr3_aa: CATRARAQMNTEAFF; j_call: TRBJ1-1; v_call: TRBV15; d_call: NA; clone_size: many
cdr3_nt: TGCGCCAGCAGCTTGTTACGGACCGGGACAGGGGGAACTGAAGCTTTCTTT; cdr3_aa: CASSLLRTGTGGTEAFF; j_call: TRBJ1-1; v_call: TRBV5-1; d_call: TRBD1; clone_size: many
cdr3_nt: TGTGCCAGCAGCTTAGGGCTACAAAACAATGAGCAGTTCTTC; cdr3_aa: CASSLGLQNNEQFF; j_call: TRBJ2-1; v_call: TRBV7-3; d_call: NA; clone_size: few
cdr3_nt: TGTGCCAGCAGCCAAGGGGCACCGAACACCGGGGAGCTGTTTTTT; cdr3_aa: CASSQGAPNTGELFF; j_call: TRBJ2-2; v_call: TRBV3-1; d_call: NA; clone_size: many
cdr3_nt: TGTGCCACCACGCCTCGGGGGCGCCGGGGTGAAAAACTGTTTTTT; cdr3_aa: CATTPRGRRGEKLFF; j_call: TRBJ1-4; v_call: TRBV28; d_call: NA; clone_size: NA
cdr3_nt: TGCGCCAGCAGCTTGGGGCCGGGGTGGGAGCAGTACTTC; cdr3_aa: CASSLGPGWEQYF; j_call: TRBJ2-7; v_call: TRBV5-1; d_call: NA; clone_size: NA
cdr3_nt: TGTGCCAGCAGCTTAGGAATACTAGCGGGGGCTTGGGCTGAGCAGTTCTTC; cdr3_aa: CASSLGILAGAWAEQFF; j_call: TRBJ2-1; v_call: TRBV7-2; d_call: TRBD2; clone_size: many
cdr3_nt: TGTGCCAGCACCTACGGGAGGACCCTTGCGAGGGGCGAGCAGTTCTTC; cdr3_aa: CASTYGRTLARGEQFF; j_call: TRBJ2-1; v_call: TRBV9; d_call: TRBD2; clone_size: many
cdr3_nt: TGTGCCAGCAGCTTAGTCGCTAGCGGCTTTGAGCAGTTCTTC; cdr3_aa: CASSLVASGFEQFF; j_call: TRBJ2-1; v_call: TRBV7-8; d_call: TRBD2; clone_size: many
cdr3_nt: TGTGCCAGCAGCCAAACCGGGACTTCTCCCTACGAGCAGTACTTC; cdr3_aa: CASSQTGTSPYEQYF; j_call: TRBJ2-7; v_call: TRBV6-2/TRBV6-3; d_call: NA; clone_size: NA
cdr3_nt: TGTGCCAGCAGTCCTCTGACTAGCGGGTATACGAACACCGGGGAGCTGTTTTTT; cdr3_aa: CASSPLTSGYTNTGELFF; j_call: TRBJ2-2; v_call: TRBV28; d_call: TRBD2; clone_size: many
cdr3_nt: TGCAGCGTTGAATACGTCAGAAGAGAGACCCAGTACTTC; cdr3_aa: CSVEYVRRETQYF; j_call: TRBJ2-5; v_call: TRBV29-1; d_call: NA; clone_size: few
cdr3_nt: TGTGCCAGCAGTTCCCGGGACAGGGGAGAGTTCTACGAGCAGTACTTC; cdr3_aa: CASSSRDRGEFYEQYF; j_call: TRBJ2-7; v_call: TRBV27; d_call: TRBD1; clone_size: few
cdr3_nt: TGCAGCGTTGTAAGGGAGACTGGTCGAACACCGGGGAGCTTGATATTT; cdr3_aa: CSVVRETGRTPGSLIF; j_call: TRBJ2-2; v_call: TRBV29-1; d_call: NA; clone_size: few
cdr3_nt: TGTGCCAGCAGTGATCCCTTCAGGGAGACCCAGTACTTC; cdr3_aa: CASSDPFRETQYF; j_call: TRBJ2-5; v_call: TRBV25-1; d_call: NA; clone_size: few
cdr3_nt: TGTGCCAGCAGTTCCGGGACAGGGATCTACGAGCAGTACTTC; cdr3_aa: CASSSGTGIYEQYF; j_call: TRBJ2-7; v_call: TRBV25-1; d_call: TRBD1; clone_size: many
cdr3_nt: TGTGCCAGCAGTTTAGGGGACACCCGCTCCTACGAGCAGTACTTC; cdr3_aa: CASSLGDTRSYEQYF; j_call: TRBJ2-7; v_call: TRBV28; d_call: NA; clone_size: NA
cdr3_nt: TGCGCCAGCAGCCAAGCCCTAGCGGGAACTACAGATACGCAGTATTTT; cdr3_aa: CASSQALAGTTDTQYF; j_call: TRBJ2-3; v_call: TRBV4-3; d_call: TRBD2; clone_size: NA
cdr3_nt: TGTGCCAGCAGCACGAGTTTAGATTACGAGCAGTACTTC; cdr3_aa: CASSTSLDYEQYF; j_call: TRBJ2-7; v_call: TRBV27; d_call: NA; clone_size: few
cdr3_nt: TGTGCCAGCAGTTTAGGGGGGGGCGCAAGGCAGCCCCAGCATTTT; cdr3_aa: CASSLGGGARQPQHF; j_call: TRBJ1-5; v_call: TRBV12-3/TRBV12-4; d_call: NA; clone_size: NA
cdr3_nt: TGTGCCAGCAGCCTTAAACAGGGGCAGTACTTC; cdr3_aa: CASSLKQGQYF; j_call: TRBJ2-7; v_call: TRBV12-3/TRBV12-4; d_call: NA; clone_size: many
cdr3_nt: TGCAGTGCTAGAGATCTAGCGGGAGGGTCAGATACGCAGTATTTT; cdr3_aa: CSARDLAGGSDTQYF; j_call: TRBJ2-3; v_call: TRBV20-1; d_call: TRBD2; clone_size: many
cdr3_nt: TGTGCCAGCAGCCCCCTCCGAGACAGTTACGAGCAGTACTTC; cdr3_aa: CASSPLRDSYEQYF; j_call: TRBJ2-7; v_call: TRBV11-2; d_call: NA; clone_size: NA
cdr3_nt: TGCAGCGTTTTTATAGACGGGAACAGGCGAGAGACCCAGTACTTC; cdr3_aa: CSVFIDGNRRETQYF; j_call: TRBJ2-5; v_call: TRBV29-1; d_call: NA; clone_size: many
cdr3_nt: TGCAGTGCTAGAGAGGGGCGGGAGTCTTTCCCCTACGAGCAGTACTTC; cdr3_aa: CSAREGRESFPYEQYF; j_call: TRBJ2-7; v_call: TRBV20-1; d_call: TRBD2; clone_size: NA
cdr3_nt: TGTGCCAGCAGTTACTCGGGGGGCCTCCTCTCCTACGAGCAGTACTTC; cdr3_aa: CASSYSGGLLSYEQYF; j_call: TRBJ2-7; v_call: TRBV6-2/TRBV6-3; d_call: NA; clone_size: NA
cdr3_nt: TGTGCCAGCAGTGAATTGTGGTCTGGGCAGGGGGCGAACACCATATATTTT; cdr3_aa: CASSELWSGQGANTIYF; j_call: TRBJ1-3; v_call: TRBV25-1; d_call: TRBD1; clone_size: NA
cdr3_nt: TGTGCCAGCAGTTTAGGGTCGGGGGGCAGGTCTGGGGCCAACGTCCTGACTTTC; cdr3_aa: CASSLGSGGRSGANVLTF; j_call: TRBJ2-6; v_call: TRBV12-3/TRBV12-4; d_call: NA; clone_size: NA